The TCR beta chain described here comes from a study of blood T cell repertoires in COVID-19. Overall study: There were acute and convalescent COVID-19 samples, and they came from the United States, Italy and Spain. From T cells, B-cell-depleted T cells, or PBMCs came the material, which was cDNA or gDNA.

The CDR3 is made up of 16 amino acids. Per germline, CDR1 LGHDT and CDR2 YNNKEL (reference sequence). The V and J ends lost 2 bases and 2 bases respectively, with 15 bases between them. In the original analysis: From reference gene primer amplification, estimates of nucleated cell counts were derived. Measured with immunoSEQ multiplex PCR; TCRdb has only the in-frame clones, and not every one. Clone size and the V and J calls come from that table; the DNA yielded D and trimming. The sample lists roughly 27,000 clones, 85% to 90% occurring once. The chain uses TRBV3-1 (or the pseudogene TRBV3-2) and TRBJ2-5; D is perhaps TRBD1 (6 bases). The TCR was taken from a human donor in a cohort sampled during active COVID-19. Sequenced sample: peripheral blood. CDR3 DNA: TGTGCCAGCAGCCAATTAGGGGTTAGGGGGCAAGAGACCCAGTACTTC. The encoded protein is CASSQLGVRGQETQYF.